The clone carrying this T cell receptor beta chain was detected ten times or more. This CDR3 region has 15 residues. Germline CDR1 DFQATT, CDR2 SNEGSKA (reference sequence). The V end was cut by 0 bases, the J end by 6 bases, with 15 bases between. Unique molecular identifiers were used in preparing the TCRbeta library. TCRdb itself ran the PCR reads through MiXCR, one entry per CDR3 protein. The sample yields approximately 490,000 distinct CDR3 sequences, around 13% seen once. This specimen belongs to a study of T-cell reconstitution after alpha-beta-depleted transplantation in children. The sequencing here drew on PBMCs from the stem cell graft donor, taken from the stem cell graft. The sequence was collected from a human donor who donated a stem cell graft to a child with combined immunodeficiency. The chain uses TRBV20-1 and TRBJ2-1; D possibly corresponds to TRBD1 (5 bases). The CDR3 DNA reads TGCAGTGCTAGAGATGTTGTGCAGGGTAGCAATGAGCAGTTCTTC. It encodes CSARDVVQGSNEQFF.